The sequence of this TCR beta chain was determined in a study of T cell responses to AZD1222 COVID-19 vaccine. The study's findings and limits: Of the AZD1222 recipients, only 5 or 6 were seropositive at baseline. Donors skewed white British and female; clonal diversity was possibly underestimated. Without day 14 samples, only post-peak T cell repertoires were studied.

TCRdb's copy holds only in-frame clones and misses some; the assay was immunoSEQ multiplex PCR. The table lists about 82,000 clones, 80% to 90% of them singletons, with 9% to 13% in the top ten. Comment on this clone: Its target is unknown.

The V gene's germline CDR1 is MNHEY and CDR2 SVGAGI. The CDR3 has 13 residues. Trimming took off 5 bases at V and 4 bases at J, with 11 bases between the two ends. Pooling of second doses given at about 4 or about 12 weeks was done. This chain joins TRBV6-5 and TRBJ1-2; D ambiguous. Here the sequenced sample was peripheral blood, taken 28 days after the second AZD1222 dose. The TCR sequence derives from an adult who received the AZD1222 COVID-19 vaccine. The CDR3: CASSTPHGYGYTF. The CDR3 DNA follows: TGTGCCAGCAGTACTCCCCATGGCTATGGCTACACCTTC.